The 14 T cell receptor beta chains below all came from one sample that was sequenced in a study of T cell repertoires in cytomegalovirus infection. The antigens of these receptors remain unknown. TCRdb independently ran MiXCR on the reads; one entry per CDR3 protein. The sample lists a few hundred thousand distinct CDR3 sequences, roughly 46% occurring once. Sequenced material: cultured PBMCs, taken from culture after CMV antigen stimulation. The receptors originated from a human donor in good health (CMV status not recorded). Some clones in this sample may be carry-over from other donors' samples.

Remarks on this clonotype: One junction end does not reproduce the germline sequence, and a read error may be involved. The rearrangement joins TRBV20-1 to TRBJ2-1; 8 bases match TRBD2. The CDR3 spans 13 residues. Germline V gives CDR1 DFQATT, CDR2 SNEGSKA (reference sequence). CDR3 sequence (DNA): TGCAGTGCTAGTGCCGGGAGGGCTCTAGAGGGGCTCTTC. Amino acids: CSASAGRALEGLF.

The gene calls are TRBV20-1 and TRBJ2-2, with D possibly matching TRBD2 (6 bases). Looked up from germline, CDR1 is DFQATT and CDR2 is SNEGSKA (reference sequence). The V gene lost 6 bases and the J gene lost 5 bases, with 13 bases spanning the gap. The CDR3 is 13 amino acids. The CDR3 here is CSARTIGTGELFF. The CDR3 coding sequence is TGCAGTGCCAGGACTATCGGGACCGGGGAGCTGTTTTTT.

The chain recombines TRBV2 with TRBJ2-1, with 9 bases identical to TRBD2. V gave up 4 bases and J gave up 4 bases; unmatched junction bases: 2. The CDR3 totals 14 residues. Germline V CDR1 and CDR2: SNHLY, FYNNEI. The CDR3 sequence is CASSVLAGYNEQFF. CDR3 bases: TGTGCCAGCAGTGTCCTAGCGGGGTACAATGAGCAGTTCTTC.

V is TRBV19 and J is TRBJ1-2; D remains unclear. Germline lookup yields CDR1 LNHDA and CDR2 SQIVND (reference sequence). V lost 5 bases, J lost 8 bases, and 18 bases lay in between. The CDR3 extends over 14 amino acids. The CDR3 here is CASSLSGLEGGYTF. CDR3 nucleotides: TGTGCCAGTAGTTTATCGGGCCTCGAAGGAGGCTACACCTTC.

This chain links TRBV19 with TRBJ2-2; no clear D. The CDR3 runs 14 residues. V was trimmed by 3 bases and J by 4 bases, leaving 9 bases between them. Germline V CDR1 and CDR2: LNHDA, SQIVND (reference sequence). CDR3 DNA: TGTGCCAGTAGTATGGGCAGCGTCACCGGGGAGCTGTTTTTT. Translating gives CASSMGSVTGELFF. The full variable domain, completed using reference TRBV19 and TRBJ2-2, is DGGITQSPKYLFRKEGQNVTLSCEQNLNHDAMYWYRQDPGQGLRLIYYSQIVNDFQKGDIAEGYSVSREKKESFPLTVTSAQKNPTAFYLCASSMGSVTGELFFGEGSRLTVL.

The chain uses TRBV19 and TRBJ2-3; 8 bases are shared with TRBD2. Germline V gene sequence: CDR1 LNHDA, CDR2 SQIVND (reference sequence). The junction had 7 bases not matched to a gene; V was cut back by 8 bases and J by 0 bases. The CDR3 totals 15 residues. CDR3 in DNA: TGTGCCAGTTCGCGGACTAGCCTCAGCACAGATACGCAGTATTTT. It yields the protein CASSRTSLSTDTQYF.

The chain links TRBV7-2 to TRBJ2-5; 11 bases match TRBD2. Germline V lookup: CDR1 SGHTA, CDR2 FQGNSA. V lost 7 bases and J lost 4; bases outside the gene matches: 11. This CDR3 region has 16 residues. CDR3 nucleotides: TGTGCCAGCAACCCCCAACTAGCGGGAGTGAGAGAGACCCAGTACTTC. Protein: CASNPQLAGVRETQYF.

The chain links TRBV4-2 to TRBJ2-7, with TRBD2 identical over 13 bases. The trim removed 4 bases at V and 3 bases at J, leaving 9 bases unmatched. Germline V lookup: CDR1 LGHNA, CDR2 YNFKEQ. The CDR3 spans 17 residues. Written as DNA, the CDR3 is TGTGCCAGCAGCCTCCCGGGGGGACTAGCGGGAAACTACGAGCAGTACTTC. It is translated as CASSLPGGLAGNYEQYF.

This chain uses TRBV11-2 with TRBJ2-3, with D unresolved. With 1 base removed from V and 6 bases from J, the gap between germline ends came to 8 bases. The CDR3 runs 13 residues. The germline V gene has CDR1 SGHAT and CDR2 FQNNGV. The CDR3 here is CASSLVGPDTQYF. The CDR3 bases are TGTGCCAGCAGCTTAGTTGGTCCGGATACGCAGTATTTT.

The chain links TRBV7-6 to TRBJ2-2; D gene unclear. V gave up 5 bases and J gave up 6 bases, with 13 bases separating them. The length of the CDR3 is 14 residues. CDR1 is SGHVS, CDR2 FNYEAQ, per germline. In DNA form, the CDR3 reads TGTGCCAGCAGCGCCTACGGGCGGCCCGGGGAGCTGTTTTTT. Translated: CASSAYGRPGELFF. The variable domain in full, with the rest retrieved from reference TRBV7-6 and TRBJ2-2, is GAGVSQSPRYKVTKRGQDVALRCDPISGHVSLYWYRQALGQGPEFLTYFNYEAQQDKSGLPNDRFSAERPEGSISTLTIQRTEQRDSAMYRCASSAYGRPGELFFGEGSRLTVL.

This clonotype has only a few counts. The chain uses TRBV24-1 and TRBJ1-5; D ambiguous. CDR1 and CDR2 (germline): KGHDR, SFDVKD. V shed 3 bases and J shed 1 base, with 6 bases lying between them. CDR3 size: 14 residues. The CDR3 DNA reads TGTGCCACCAGTGATCGGCAGAGCAATCAGCCCCAGCATTTT. This sequence encodes CATSDRQSNQPQHF.

This clonotype was observed at least ten times. The genes are TRBV7-9 and TRBJ2-7, with D unclear. Trimming cost V 1 base and J 4 bases, with 5 bases left between them. Germline loops: CDR1 SEHNR, CDR2 FQNEAQ (reference sequence). The CDR3 sequence is 12 residues long. CDR3 bases: TGTGCCAGCAGCTTAGTGGCGTACGAGCAGTACTTC. It is translated as CASSLVAYEQYF. Using reference TRBV7-9 and TRBJ2-7 for the parts outside the CDR3, the full variable domain is DTGVSQNPRHKITKRGQNVTFRCDPISEHNRLYWYRQTLGQGPEFLTYFQNEAQLEKSRLLSDRFSAERPKGSFSTLEIQRTEQGDSAMYLCASSLVAYEQYFGPGTRLTVT.

This chain joins TRBV6-2 or TRBV6-3 and TRBJ2-1; D not resolved. The CDR3 is 13 amino acids. In germline, CDR1 is MNHEY, CDR2 SVGEGT. V shed 2 bases and J shed 9 bases, with 11 bases lying between them. This CDR3 reads CASSYAGRGEQFF. The CDR3 nucleotides are TGTGCCAGCAGTTACGCAGGTCGCGGTGAGCAGTTCTTC.

The chain has TRBV7-2 and TRBJ2-7, with 8 bases lining up with TRBD1. V was clipped by 5 bases and J by 7 bases; unmatched bases: 7. The germline gives CDR1 SGHTA, CDR2 FQGNSA. The CDR3 spans 13 residues. CDR3 in DNA: TGTGCCAGCAGCCCACAGACAGGGGATGAGCAGTACTTC. Translated, it gives CASSPQTGDEQYF. Complete variable domain (other parts from reference TRBV7-2 and TRBJ2-7): GAGVSQSPSNKVTEKGKDVELRCDPISGHTALYWYRQSLGQGLEFLIYFQGNSAPDKSGLPSDRFSAERTGGSVSTLTIQRTQQEDSAVYLCASSPQTGDEQYFGPGTRLTVT.